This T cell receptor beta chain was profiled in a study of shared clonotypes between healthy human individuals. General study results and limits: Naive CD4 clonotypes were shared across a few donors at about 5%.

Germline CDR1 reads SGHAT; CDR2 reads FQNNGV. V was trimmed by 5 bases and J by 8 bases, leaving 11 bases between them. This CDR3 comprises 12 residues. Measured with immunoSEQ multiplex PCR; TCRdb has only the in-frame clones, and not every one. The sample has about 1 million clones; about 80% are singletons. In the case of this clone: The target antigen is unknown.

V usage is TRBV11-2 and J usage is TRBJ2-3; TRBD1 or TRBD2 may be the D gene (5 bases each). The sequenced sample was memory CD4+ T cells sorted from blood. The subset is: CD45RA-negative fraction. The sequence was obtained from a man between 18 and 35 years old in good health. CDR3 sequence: CASSREGTTQYF. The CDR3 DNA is TGTGCCAGCAGCCGCGAAGGGACTACGCAGTATTTT. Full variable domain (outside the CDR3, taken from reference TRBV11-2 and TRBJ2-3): EAGVAQSPRYKIIEKRQSVAFWCNPISGHATLYWYQQILGQGPKLLIQFQNNGVVDDSQLPKDRFSAERLKGVDSTLKIQPAKLEDSAVYLCASSREGTTQYFGPGTRLTVL.